These T cell receptor beta chains were read from a single sample in a study of cytomegalovirus exposure and HLA in healthy donors. Profiling relied on immunoSEQ multiplex PCR, and the TCRdb table lists in-frame clones only, not all of them. In the table there are over 150,000 clones, roughly nine tenths of which are singletons. The sample taken for sequencing was PBMCs. These TCRs come from a man between 18 and 35 years old in good health and CMV-seropositive. Both conserved end residues are part of each CDR3. The D gene is left open where the match is weak. The size of a clone is reported for some rows only, either as once, few or many, or as a class for expanded clones.

size,J,V,D,CDR3,DNA
.,TRBJ2-1,TRBV18,.,CASSPAEYNEQFF,TGTGCCAGCTCACCGGCGGAGTACAATGAGCAGTTCTTC
.,TRBJ2-1,TRBV7-8,.,CASSREAMGGYNEQFF,TGTGCCAGCAGCCGCGAAGCGATGGGGGGTTACAATGAGCAGTTCTTC
.,TRBJ2-5,TRBV11-3,.,CASNPSGISQETQYF,TGTGCCAGCAACCCGTCAGGGATTTCCCAAGAGACCCAGTACTTC
.,TRBJ2-3,TRBV9,.,CASSGRAGQNTQYF,TGTGCCAGCAGCGGTCGCGCAGGTCAGAATACGCAGTATTTT
.,TRBJ2-5,TRBV13,TRBD1,CASSVTGPVRGETQYF,TGTGCCAGCAGCGTGACAGGGCCCGTACGGGGAGAGACCCAGTACTTC
once,TRBJ2-1,TRBV28,TRBD2,CASRQGLAGIYNEQFF,TGTGCCAGCAGGCAAGGACTAGCGGGGATATACAATGAGCAGTTCTTC
.,TRBJ1-2,TRBV29-1,.,CSVEELWGKQYNGYTF,TGCAGCGTTGAAGAGCTATGGGGCAAACAGTACAATGGCTACACCTTC
once,TRBJ1-1,TRBV2,TRBD1,CASSARTGGFGTEAFF,TGTGCCAGCAGTGCCCGGACAGGGGGCTTCGGCACTGAAGCTTTCTTT
.,TRBJ2-7,TRBV5-1,TRBD2,CASSLGSGSPPWEQYF,TGCGCCAGCAGCTTGGGGAGCGGGAGTCCCCCCTGGGAGCAGTACTTC
.,TRBJ2-7,TRBV5-1,TRBD2,CASSSTSGSVYEQYF,TGCGCCAGCAGCTCAACTAGCGGGAGTGTGTACGAGCAGTACTTC
.,TRBJ2-5,TRBV29-1,.,CSVEQQGGQETQYF,TGCAGCGTTGAACAACAGGGTGGGCAAGAGACCCAGTACTTC
.,TRBJ1-2,TRBV28,.,CASSLRGLGYGYTF,TGTGCCAGCAGTTTAAGGGGGTTAGGGTATGGCTACACCTTC
.,TRBJ1-1,TRBV28,TRBD1,CASSPGDSGGYYTEAFF,TGTGCCAGCAGCCCCGGGGACAGTGGCGGCTATTACACTGAAGCTTTCTTT
.,TRBJ2-5,TRBV9,TRBD2,CADRYPRISGRDLETQYF,TGTGCCGACCGATATCCGAGGATTAGCGGGAGGGATTTGGAGACCCAGTACTTC
few,TRBJ1-3,TRBV29-1,.,CSAVRGSGNTIYF,TGCAGCGCCGTACGGGGCTCTGGAAACACCATATATTTT
.,TRBJ2-3,TRBV4-2,TRBD2,CASSQDWSSGYLTDTQYF,TGTGCCAGCAGCCAAGATTGGTCTAGCGGGTACCTCACAGATACGCAGTATTTT
.,TRBJ1-3,TRBV11-2,TRBD1,CASSFGTGSGNTIYF,TGTGCCAGCAGCTTTGGGACAGGGTCTGGAAACACCATATATTTT
.,TRBJ2-3,TRBV5-6,TRBD2,CASSLAGGFTDTQYF,TGTGCCAGCAGCTTGGCGGGGGGTTTCACAGATACGCAGTATTTT
once,TRBJ2-5,TRBV2,TRBD2,CAVRGDFQETQYF,TGTGCCGTCCGGGGGGACTTCCAAGAGACCCAGTACTTC
.,TRBJ2-3,TRBV2,.,CARGDAGRTDTQYF,TGTGCCAGGGGGGATGCGGGACGCACAGATACGCAGTATTTT
.,TRBJ2-7,TRBV5-6,.,CASSLWPPYEQYF,TGTGCCAGCAGCTTGTGGCCGCCCTACGAGCAGTACTTC
.,TRBJ2-7,TRBV7-6,.,CASSSQGSSYEQYF,TGTGCCAGCAGCTCGCAGGGGTCGAGTTACGAGCAGTACTTC
once,TRBJ2-3,TRBV6-1,TRBD1,CASSDGQGSTDTQYF,TGTGCCAGCAGTGACGGACAGGGCAGCACAGATACGCAGTATTTT
.,TRBJ1-5,TRBV7-6,.,CASSSEGQGNQPQHF,TGTGCCAGCAGCTCCGAGGGTCAGGGCAATCAGCCCCAGCATTTT
.,TRBJ2-2,TRBV15,.,CATSRNRIPNTGELFF,TGTGCCACCAGCAGGAACAGGATACCGAACACCGGGGAGCTGTTTTTT
.,TRBJ2-7,TRBV10-3,TRBD2,CAISEGTSGSEQYF,TGTGCCATCAGTGAAGGGACTAGCGGGTCAGAGCAGTACTTC
.,TRBJ2-1,TRBV13,TRBD2,CASSLVGGTSTLEGLSYNEQFF,TGTGCCAGCAGCCTCGTGGGGGGGACTAGCACCCTCGAGGGCCTATCCTACAATGAGCAGTTCTTC
.,TRBJ2-1,TRBV27,.,CASSLSHDFNEQFF,TGTGCCAGCAGTTTATCACACGATTTCAATGAGCAGTTCTTC
.,TRBJ2-1,TRBV4-2,TRBD2,CASSQAPGLAGNEQFF,TGTGCCAGCAGCCAAGCCCCGGGACTAGCAGGCAATGAGCAGTTCTTC
once,TRBJ2-2,TRBV5-6,TRBD2,CASSLVTGLAGEYTGELFF,TGTGCCAGCAGCTTGGTAACGGGACTAGCGGGAGAGTACACCGGGGAGCTGTTTTTT
.,TRBJ2-1,TRBV28,TRBD1,CASSFRRPKGAANEQFF,TGTGCCAGCAGTTTTCGCCGACCGAAGGGGGCGGCTAATGAGCAGTTCTTC
few,TRBJ1-2,TRBV6-1,TRBD1,CASSTQGNYGYTF,TGTGCCAGCAGTACACAGGGGAACTATGGCTACACCTTC
.,TRBJ2-7,TRBV5-4,.,CASSSTGGGNEQYF,TGTGCCAGCAGCTCAACGGGTGGTGGAAACGAGCAGTACTTC
few,TRBJ2-1,TRBV28,.,CASSPPLGGGTYNEQFF,TGTGCCAGCAGCCCCCCCCTTGGCGGCGGAACCTACAATGAGCAGTTCTTC
.,TRBJ2-1,TRBV5-4,TRBD2,CASSPGLRFNEQFF,TGTGCCAGCAGCCCGGGACTAAGATTCAATGAGCAGTTCTTC
.,TRBJ1-4,TRBV5-1,TRBD1,CASSLVTGVANEKLFF,TGCGCCAGCAGCTTGGTGACAGGGGTGGCTAATGAAAAACTGTTTTTT
.,TRBJ1-5,TRBV7-2,TRBD1,CASSRRQQGRNQPQHF,TGTGCCAGCAGCCGACGCCAACAGGGGAGGAATCAGCCCCAGCATTTT
.,TRBJ2-7,TRBV6-1,TRBD1,CASSELTGGGSGEQYF,TGTGCCAGCAGTGAGTTGACAGGGGGTGGATCCGGCGAGCAGTACTTC
once,TRBJ2-2,TRBV11-3,.,CASRIQGSGELFF,TGTGCCAGCAGGATACAGGGATCCGGGGAGCTGTTTTTT
.,TRBJ2-3,TRBV29-1,TRBD1,CSVEEGAGTGVTDTQYF,TGCAGCGTTGAAGAAGGCGCCGGGACAGGGGTTACGGATACGCAGTATTTT
.,TRBJ2-1,TRBV2,TRBD2,CASRRTSGRVSYNEQFF,TGTGCCAGCAGGAGGACTAGCGGGAGGGTTTCCTACAATGAGCAGTTCTTC
.,TRBJ1-2,TRBV6-5,TRBD1,CASSSTGVYGYTF,TGTGCCAGCAGCTCGACAGGGGTCTATGGCTACACCTTC
once,TRBJ2-7,TRBV5-4,TRBD2,CASSRGLAGGPYEQYF,TGTGCCAGCAGTAGGGGACTAGCGGGTGGTCCCTACGAGCAGTACTTC
once,TRBJ1-3,TRBV6-1,.,CASSALDMTYGNTIYF,TGTGCCAGCAGTGCCCTCGACATGACCTATGGAAACACCATATATTTT
few,TRBJ2-7,TRBV6-6,TRBD2,CASSPTSGGPYEQYF,TGTGCCAGCAGCCCGACTAGCGGGGGACCCTACGAGCAGTACTTC